Below, 30 T cell receptor beta chains from the same sample are listed, as sequenced in a study of blood T cell repertoires in COVID-19. Measured with immunoSEQ multiplex PCR; TCRdb has only the in-frame clones, and not every one. This sample has under 250,000 clones, with just over 85% found just once. The sample comprised peripheral blood. All receptors come from a man over 45 with COVID-19, enrolled during active disease.

In its sample, this clone was seen once. The chain couples TRBV27 to TRBJ1-1; maybe TRBD1 (5 bases). Deletions cut 3 bases from V and 1 base from J, with 9 bases between. Looked up from germline, CDR1 is MNHEY and CDR2 is SMNVEV (reference sequence). The CDR3 loop spans 14 amino acids. The CDR3 coding sequence is TGTGCCAGCAGTTTCCTCGGGGGGAACACTGAAGCTTTCTTT. Translation gives CASSFLGGNTEAFF.

The chain combines TRBV13 with TRBJ1-5; D gene ambiguous. The CDR3 runs to 16 residues. Germline V gives CDR1 PRHDT, CDR2 FYEKMQ (reference sequence). The V and J ends lost 4 bases and 7 bases respectively, with 20 bases between them. CDR3 protein: CASSSGGFGSQQPQHF. The CDR3 coding sequence is TGTGCCAGCAGCTCCGGCGGCTTTGGTAGTCAACAGCCCCAGCATTTT.

CDR3 in DNA: TGTGCCAGTAGCGCAGGGGGCTCAACTAATGAAAAACTGTTTTTT. It yields the protein CASSAGGSTNEKLFF. This rearrangement joins TRBV19 to TRBJ1-4; the match to TRBD1 covers 8 bases. Looked up from germline, CDR1 is LNHDA and CDR2 is SQIVND (reference sequence). J lost 0 bases, V lost 6 bases, and 3 bases had no gene match. This CDR3 is 15 amino acids long. The full variable domain, with the rest looked up from reference TRBV19 and TRBJ1-4, is DGGITQSPKYLFRKEGQNVTLSCEQNLNHDAMYWYRQDPGQGLRLIYYSQIVNDFQKGDIAEGYSVSREKKESFPLTVTSAQKNPTAFYLCASSAGGSTNEKLFFGSGTQLSVL.

This chain joins TRBV21-1 and TRBJ2-7; the table's D call, TRBD2, was not checked against the DNA. TRBV21-1 is a recognized pseudogene. The CDR3 runs 11 residues. CDR3 protein: CASTELHEQYF. In DNA form, the CDR3 reads TGTGCCAGCACCGAACTCCACGAGCAGTACTTC.

CDR3 nucleotide sequence: TGTGCCTGGAGTACCGGGACATCCTACGAGCAGTACTTC. It codes for CAWSTGTSYEQYF. The chain uses TRBV30 and TRBJ2-7, with TRBD1 as a possible D gene (6 bases). The CDR3 has 13 residues. Trimming removed 2 bases at V and 1 base at J, with 9 bases between. Germline assignment: CDR1 GTSNPN and CDR2 SVGIG (reference sequence).

This rearrangement joins TRBV27 to TRBJ2-7; 12 bases map to TRBD2. CDR1 and CDR2 from the germline V gene are MNHEY and SMNVEV (reference sequence). This CDR3 has 17 amino acids. Trimming at V came to 5 bases and at J to 0 bases, leaving 8 bases not matched to a gene. In DNA, the CDR3 is TGTGCCAGCAGTACCCGGACTAGCGGGATTACCTCCTACGAGCAGTACTTC. Translating it yields CASSTRTSGITSYEQYF.

The chain joins TRBV5-4 to TRBJ1-1; D may be TRBD1 (6 bases). The CDR3 spans 14 residues. The ends were cut back, 4 bases at V and 3 bases at J, with 13 bases in the middle. Germline V gene data show CDR1 as SGHNT and CDR2 as YYREEE (reference sequence). CDR3 protein: CASSNGGAHTEAFF. CDR3 in DNA: TGTGCCAGCAGCAACGGGGGGGCGCACACTGAAGCTTTCTTT. The entire variable domain, with the rest obtained from reference TRBV5-4 and TRBJ1-1, is as follows: ETGVTQSPTHLIKTRGQQVTLRCSSQSGHNTVSWYQQALGQGPQFIFQYYREEENGRGNFPPRFSGLQFPNYSSELNVNALELDDSALYLCASSNGGAHTEAFFGQGTRLTVV.

The chain uses TRBV5-4 and TRBJ2-4; D ambiguous. V gave up 1 base and J gave up 1 base, with 6 bases separating them. This CDR3 spans 14 amino acids. Per the germline V gene, CDR1 is SGHNT and CDR2 is YYREEE (reference sequence). The CDR3 nucleotides read TGTGCCAGCAGCTTGACAACGGCCAAAAACATTCAGTACTTC. Translated: CASSLTTAKNIQYF.

The V call is TRBV4-3, the J call TRBJ1-2; TRBD1 matches 9 bases. The junction had 9 bases not matched to a gene; V was cut back by 4 bases and J by 6 bases. The CDR3 runs 15 residues. Germline V lookup: CDR1 LGHNA, CDR2 YSLEER. The CDR3 bases are TGCGCCAGCAGCCCATGGACAGGGGATGAGAATGGCTACACCTTC. Translation gives CASSPWTGDENGYTF.

CDR3 coding DNA: TGCAGTGCCCAGGAATCCTACGAGCAGTACTTC. It codes for CSAQESYEQYF. The V and J genes are TRBV20-1 and TRBJ2-7; D is uncertain. V lost 6 bases and J 1 base, leaving 7 bases between the germline ends. Germline lookup yields CDR1 DFQATT and CDR2 SNEGSKA (reference sequence). The CDR3 sequence is 11 residues long.

This chain uses TRBV6-6 with TRBJ1-1; D remains unclear. This CDR3 region has 14 residues. Between the trimmed V and J ends, which lost 3 bases and 1 base, there was a span of 9 bases. Germline V gene sequence: CDR1 MNHNY, CDR2 SVGAGI (reference sequence). CDR3 coding DNA: TGTGCCAGCAGTTATCAGGTGACGAACACTGAAGCTTTCTTT. It translates to CASSYQVTNTEAFF.

The rearrangement joins TRBV11-2 to TRBJ2-7, with no clear D. The germline CDR1 and CDR2 sequences are SGHAT and FQNNGV. This CDR3 has 14 amino acids. The V end lost 0 bases, the J end lost 5 bases, and 11 bases lay between the germline ends. CDR3 in DNA: TGTGCCAGCAGCTTAGATTGGGCCCGGAACGAGCAGTACTTC. It encodes CASSLDWARNEQYF.

As concerns this clone: Other nucleotide sequences from this sample produce the same CDR3. The V call is TRBV7-3, the J call TRBJ2-3, with D maybe TRBD2 (6 bases). This CDR3 contains 15 residues. Deletions cut 5 bases from V and 0 bases from J, with 12 bases between. The V gene's germline CDR1 is SGHTA and CDR2 FQGTGA. This chain's CDR3 is CASSRAGGSTDTQYF. The DNA for the CDR3 is TGTGCCAGCAGCCGTGCTGGGGGGAGCACAGATACGCAGTATTTT.

The chain combines TRBV6-6 with TRBJ2-1; 11 bases are shared with TRBD1. V lost 6 bases and J lost 6; bases outside the gene matches: 1. There are 13 residues in the CDR3. Germline V gene data show CDR1 as MNHNY and CDR2 as SVGAGI (reference sequence). The CDR3 DNA sequence: TGTGCCAGCAGGGACAGGGGGCTCAATGAGCAGTTCTTC. Encoded protein: CASRDRGLNEQFF.

The chain recombines TRBV2 with TRBJ2-5; 11 positions agree with TRBD2. Germline V gives CDR1 SNHLY, CDR2 FYNNEI. The CDR3 contains 16 residues. Trimming cost V 9 bases and J 5 bases; bases outside gene matches: 14. This chain's CDR3 is CASTRLAGTGRETQYF. The CDR3 bases are TGTGCCAGTACCCGACTAGCGGGGACCGGGAGGGAGACCCAGTACTTC.

J is TRBJ1-5 and V is TRBV6-1; D gene ambiguous. This CDR3 region has 10 residues. V was shortened by 3 bases and J by 14 bases, with 8 bases between the two germline ends. CDR1 is MNHNS, CDR2 SASEGT, per germline. CDR3 loop: CASSDGVEHF. Here the CDR3 DNA reads TGTGCCAGCAGTGACGGAGTCGAGCATTTT.

Notes on this clone: Other DNA sequences within the sample encode an identical CDR3. CDR3 sequence reads: CASRQSSGNTIYF. The CDR3, as DNA: TGTGCCAGTCGACAGAGCTCTGGAAACACCATATATTTT. The chain joins TRBV19 to TRBJ1-3; maybe TRBD1 (5 bases). Trimming took off 8 bases at V and 0 bases at J, with 8 bases between the two ends. The CDR3 is 13 residues long. In germline, CDR1 is LNHDA, CDR2 SQIVND (reference sequence).

The chain combines TRBV6-5 with TRBJ2-3; a weak D match, TRBD2 (6 bases). Germline-derived CDR1 and CDR2 are MNHEY and SVGAGI. V was shortened by 5 bases and J by 5 bases, with 14 bases between the two germline ends. The CDR3 is 14 residues long. In DNA form, the CDR3 reads TGTGCCAGCAGTAACCGGGGAGGAAGAGATACGCAGTATTTT. Protein sequence: CASSNRGGRDTQYF.

This sequence joins TRBV12-3 or TRBV12-4 and TRBJ1-3, with D possibly being TRBD1 (5 bases). Trimming took off 7 bases at V and 4 bases at J, with 8 bases between the two ends. The CDR3 covers 12 residues. The CDR3 DNA is TGTGCCAGCATAGGGGTCGGAAACACCATATATTTT. Its protein product is CASIGVGNTIYF.

This clone was seen only once. This sequence joins TRBV15 and TRBJ1-2; D is perhaps TRBD1 (5 bases). Trimming left V 5 bases short and J 3 bases short, with 7 bases between. Germline values: CDR1 LNHNV, CDR2 YYDKDF (reference sequence). This CDR3 has 12 residues. DNA of the CDR3: TGTGCCACCAGCGTAGGGGACTATGGCTACACCTTC. Translated, it gives CATSVGDYGYTF.

The J gene is TRBJ1-4, the V gene TRBV19; possibly TRBD1 for D (6 bases). The CDR3 runs to 13 residues. V gave up 2 bases and J gave up 6 bases, with 7 bases separating them. CDR1 and CDR2 (germline): LNHDA, SQIVND (reference sequence). As DNA, the CDR3 is TGTGCCAGTAGTATATACAGGGATGAAAAACTGTTTTTT. This codes for CASSIYRDEKLFF.

The chain joins TRBV5-5 to TRBJ1-5, with 8 nucleotides matching TRBD1. This CDR3 comprises 15 residues. Looked up from germline, CDR1 is SGHKS and CDR2 is YYEKEE (reference sequence). Losses at the gene ends were 0 bases for V and 4 bases for J; bases not matched to a gene: 3. The CDR3: CASSLDRGTNQPQHF. The CDR3 DNA reads as TGTGCCAGCAGCTTGGACAGGGGGACGAATCAGCCCCAGCATTTT.

The chain recombines TRBV18 with TRBJ1-5; D ambiguous. Trimming removed 4 bases at V and 2 bases at J, with 9 bases between. The CDR3 consists of 14 residues. Looked up from germline, CDR1 is KGHSH and CDR2 is LQKENI. CDR3 region: CASSLGRGNQPQHF. In nucleotides, the CDR3 is TGTGCCAGCTCACTAGGGAGAGGCAATCAGCCCCAGCATTTT.

V usage is TRBV28 and J usage is TRBJ2-5, with 12 bases matching TRBD1. CDR3 length equals 18 residues. J was trimmed by 5 bases and V by 6 bases; bases with no gene match: 16. Germline V gene data show CDR1 as MDHEN and CDR2 as SYDVKM. CDR3 sequence reads: CASSRLGTGGGVGETQYF. CDR3 DNA: TGTGCCAGCAGCCGCCTCGGGACAGGGGGCGGGGTTGGGGAGACCCAGTACTTC.

The gene calls are TRBV7-2 and TRBJ2-7; D is perhaps TRBD2 (5 bases). Trimming took off 1 base at V and 7 bases at J, with 14 bases between the two ends. Per the germline V gene, CDR1 is SGHTA and CDR2 is FQGNSA. The length of the CDR3 is 14 residues. In DNA, the CDR3 is TGTGCCAGCAGCTTAGGGGGAAGGACGGGAGAGCAGTACTTC. Translation gives CASSLGGRTGEQYF.

This chain uses TRBV18 with TRBJ2-1, with a possible D match to TRBD2 (5 bases). The CDR3 totals 16 residues. CDR1 is KGHSH, CDR2 LQKENI, per germline. V lost 3 bases and J lost 2, with 14 bases in between. CDR3: CASSPQQDSTYNEQFF. The CDR3 region has the DNA TGTGCCAGCTCACCCCAGCAGGACTCCACCTACAATGAGCAGTTCTTC.

This chain links TRBV28 with TRBJ1-6; D not resolved. The CDR3 has 11 amino acids. The V gene's germline CDR1 is MDHEN and CDR2 SYDVKM. Between the trimmed V and J ends, which lost 6 bases and 11 bases, there was a span of 8 bases. The CDR3 is CASSSFTPLHF. CDR3 coding DNA: TGTGCCAGCAGCAGTTTTACACCCCTCCACTTT.

The chain joins TRBV19 to TRBJ1-5, with 9 positions matching TRBD1. The CDR3 runs 14 residues. CDR1 LNHDA and CDR2 SQIVND come from the germline V gene (reference sequence). Trimming took 6 bases from V and 4 from J; bases not matched to a gene: 4. CDR3 protein: CASRFGTGNQPQHF. CDR3 nucleotide sequence: TGTGCCAGTAGGTTCGGGACAGGGAATCAGCCCCAGCATTTT.

This chain links TRBV19 with TRBJ2-2; D gene unclear. CDR1 and CDR2 from the germline V gene are LNHDA and SQIVND (reference sequence). Trimming took 7 bases from V and 1 from J, leaving 13 bases between them. The CDR3 length is 15 residues. This CDR3 reads CASNPRVENTGELFF. As DNA, the CDR3 is TGTGCCAGTAATCCCCGGGTTGAGAACACCGGGGAGCTGTTTTTT.

The V and J genes are TRBV6-5 and TRBJ1-1; TRBD1 matches at 11 bases. Germline V gene data show CDR1 as MNHEY and CDR2 as SVGAGI. The CDR3 runs 15 residues. The ends lost 6 bases at V and 3 bases at J; junction bases unmatched: 6. Written as DNA, the CDR3 is TGTGCCAGCAGGAGGACAGGGGGCTGGTACACTGAAGCTTTCTTT. Translating gives CASRRTGGWYTEAFF.